This T cell receptor (beta chain) was obtained from a study of tumor-infiltrating lymphocytes in localized non-small cell lung cancer. Turning to the study itself: Tumor tissue and non-adjacent uninvolved lung came from each patient. Overall study results and limits: Tumors had more T cell infiltration than uninvolved lung, per TCRbeta sequencing and CD3 counts. No T-cell fraction difference was seen between IM1 and IM2 tumors.

Germline CDR1 LNHDA, CDR2 SQIVND (reference sequence). V was shortened by 5 bases and J by 0 bases, with 5 bases between the two germline ends. The CDR3 has 12 amino acids. On this clone itself: The antigen is undetermined.

Libraries were prepared by immunoSEQ multiplex PCR; TCRdb keeps only in-frame clonotypes and omits some of them. The sample shows about 6,700 clones, around 78% of them seen only once. The chain employs TRBV19 and TRBJ2-7; no reliable D call. Sequencing used uninvolved lung tissue not adjacent to the tumor. This receptor was identified in a human donor with non-small cell lung cancer. CDR3 sequence: CASSHGSYEQYF. CDR3 bases: TGTGCCAGTAGTCACGGCTCCTACGAGCAGTACTTC.